This TCR beta chain was found in a study of blood T cell repertoires in COVID-19. As for the study in general: Samples came from the United States, Italy and Spain, spanning acute and convalescent COVID-19.

The V gene end was trimmed by 4 bases and the J gene end by 5 bases; junction bases not matched to a gene: 4. Looked up from germline, CDR1 is SNHLY and CDR2 is FYNNEI. The CDR3 spans 14 residues. Assay used: immunoSEQ multiplex PCR; TCRdb lists only in-frame clones, some missing. The sample gives some 230,000 clones, approximately 78% of which show up once; 7.5% to 9.5% is in the top ten. Followed over time, Seattle patients had been enrolled while infection was active. The sequenced material came from peripheral blood. The chain recombines TRBV2 with TRBJ1-4; 7 bases fit TRBD1. The source of this sequence is a woman over 75 with COVID-19, enrolled during active disease. The CDR3 sequence: CASSAEQGNEKLFF. CDR3 in DNA: TGTGCCAGCAGTGCAGAACAGGGGAATGAAAAACTGTTTTTT.